This is a list of T cell receptor beta chains from one sample in a study of blood T cell repertoires in COVID-19. The repertoire was sequenced with immunoSEQ multiplex PCR; TCRdb's copy has only in-frame clones and lacks some. The sample includes about 100,000 clones, 65% to 80% of them seen just once. Sequencing used peripheral blood. Every receptor here comes from a man in his 70s with active or convalescent COVID-19. Both conserved end residues are part of each CDR3. A D gene is named only where the DNA matches it firmly. Size is stated for part of the rows, as once, few or many counts, or as a class when the clone is expanded.

j_call clone_size v_call d_call cdr3_aa cdr3_nt
TRBJ1-2 once TRBV3-1/TRBV3-2 - CASSQDLRTRGYTF TGTGCCAGCAGCCAAGATCTGAGGACACGCGGCTACACCTTC
TRBJ2-1 - TRBV28 TRBD2 CASTAGGVDNEQFF TGTGCCAGCACGGCGGGAGGAGTTGACAATGAGCAGTTCTTC
TRBJ1-2 - TRBV6-5 - CASSYGHFDYGYTF TGTGCCAGCAGTTACGGGCACTTTGACTATGGCTACACCTTC
TRBJ1-4 - TRBV30 TRBD1 CAWSVGDRGLEKLFF TGTGCCTGGAGTGTCGGAGACAGGGGACTTGAAAAACTGTTTTTT
TRBJ1-2 - TRBV28 TRBD1 CASSKGAGGGYTF TGTGCCAGCAGCAAAGGGGCAGGGGGCGGCTACACCTTC
TRBJ2-7 - TRBV5-1 TRBD1 CASSLGQGGGLEQYF TGCGCCAGCAGCTTAGGACAGGGGGGAGGCCTCGAGCAGTACTTC
TRBJ1-5 - TRBV30 TRBD1 CAWSVQGSQPQHF TGTGCCTGGAGTGTACAGGGGAGTCAGCCCCAGCATTTT
TRBJ2-5 - TRBV29-1 TRBD1 CSDRPGQLKETQYF TGCAGCGATAGACCGGGACAGCTGAAAGAGACCCAGTACTTC
TRBJ2-3 - TRBV6-6 - CATLSSALGTDTQYF TGTGCCACCCTGAGTAGCGCCCTCGGCACAGATACGCAGTATTTT
TRBJ2-7 - TRBV5-1 - CASSSRGYEQYF TGCGCCAGCAGCTCCCGGGGCTACGAGCAGTACTTC
TRBJ1-2 - TRBV7-2 - CASSFRIMEHGYTF TGTGCCAGCAGCTTCCGAATAATGGAGCATGGCTACACCTTC
TRBJ1-2 - TRBV3-1/TRBV3-2 - CASSQGQNYGYTF TGTGCCAGCAGCCAAGGACAGAACTATGGCTACACCTTC
TRBJ2-1 - TRBV11-3 TRBD2 CASSNGLAGIWEQFF TGTGCCAGCAGCAACGGACTAGCGGGGATCTGGGAGCAGTTCTTC
TRBJ2-1 - TRBV7-3 - CASSTRLATYNEQFF TGTGCCAGCAGCACTCGACTGGCTACCTACAATGAGCAGTTCTTC
TRBJ1-4 few TRBV27 TRBD1 CASSLSPDRGSNEKLFF TGTGCCAGCAGTTTATCCCCCGACAGGGGAAGTAATGAAAAACTGTTTTTT
TRBJ2-7 - TRBV28 TRBD1 CASQTGTGLFRQYF TGTGCCAGCCAAACCGGGACAGGGCTCTTTCGGCAGTACTTC
TRBJ1-2 - TRBV2 TRBD1 CASRADREAGYTF TGTGCCAGCAGAGCCGACAGGGAGGCTGGCTACACCTTC
TRBJ1-5 few TRBV6-5 TRBD1 CASGSGGTGGQPQHF TGTGCCAGCGGATCCGGCGGGACAGGGGGACAGCCCCAGCATTTT
TRBJ2-3 - TRBV19 TRBD2 CASKRTSITDTQYF TGTGCCAGTAAGAGGACTAGCATAACGGATACGCAGTATTTT
TRBJ1-5 - TRBV29-1 - CSVAAGGVGNQPQHF TGCAGCGTTGCCGCGGGAGGGGTTGGGAATCAGCCCCAGCATTTT
TRBJ1-3 few TRBV5-1 TRBD1 CASTWTGLSSGNTIYF TGCGCCAGCACCTGGACAGGCCTCAGCTCTGGAAACACCATATATTTT
TRBJ2-7 few TRBV24-1 - CATSRQEFYEQYF TGTGCCACCAGTCGACAGGAGTTCTACGAGCAGTACTTC
TRBJ2-7 - TRBV9 - CASSPIATSYEQYF TGTGCCAGCAGCCCAATCGCTACTTCTTACGAGCAGTACTTC
TRBJ1-1 - TRBV6-5 - CASSFGQTEAFF TGTGCCAGCAGTTTTGGACAGACTGAAGCTTTCTTT
TRBJ2-2 - TRBV7-7 TRBD2 CASTQLAGGKNTGELFF TGTGCTAGCACCCAACTAGCGGGGGGGAAGAACACCGGGGAGCTGTTTTTT
TRBJ1-2 - TRBV6-5 TRBD1 CASSAGDRGHYGYTF TGTGCCAGCAGCGCTGGGGACAGGGGGCACTATGGCTACACCTTC
TRBJ2-1 - TRBV6-5 TRBD2 CASSSRTSGNYNEQFF TGTGCCAGCAGTTCCCGGACTAGCGGGAACTACAATGAGCAGTTCTTC
TRBJ1-6 - TRBV7-6 - CASSLAAGENSPLHF TGTGCCAGCAGCTTAGCGGCAGGGGAGAATTCACCCCTCCACTTT
TRBJ1-4 - TRBV15 - CATSSGVPNRGEKLFF TGTGCCACCAGCAGCGGGGTCCCGAACCGGGGAGAAAAACTGTTTTTT
TRBJ1-5 - TRBV2 TRBD1 CASSATGGEGQPQHF TGTGCCAGCAGTGCGACAGGGGGAGAAGGTCAGCCCCAGCATTTT
TRBJ2-1 - TRBV7-9 TRBD2 CASSVRLAGGNEQFF TGTGCCAGCAGCGTACGACTAGCGGGAGGAAATGAGCAGTTCTTC
TRBJ1-1 - TRBV5-4 - CASSLRETLNTEAFF TGTGCCAGCAGCTTGAGGGAGACCCTGAACACTGAAGCTTTCTTT
TRBJ2-1 many TRBV9 - CASSVGLDYNEQFF TGTGCCAGCAGCGTAGGCCTAGATTACAATGAGCAGTTCTTC
TRBJ2-6 - TRBV4-1 - CASSQDRWGAGANVLTF TGCGCCAGCAGCCAAGATCGTTGGGGGGCTGGGGCCAACGTCCTGACTTTC
TRBJ2-1 - TRBV19 TRBD2 CASSIPGLAGEYNEQFF TGTGCCAGTAGTATCCCGGGACTAGCGGGTGAATACAATGAGCAGTTCTTC
TRBJ1-2 - TRBV6-6 - CASNTGTPYGYTF TGTGCCAGCAATACAGGGACACCCTATGGCTACACCTTC
TRBJ2-5 - TRBV6-2/TRBV6-3 TRBD1 CASSSTGDQETQYF TGTGCCAGCAGTTCTACAGGGGACCAAGAGACCCAGTACTTC
TRBJ2-2 - TRBV19 TRBD2 CASIAGRASGELFF TGTGCCAGTATAGCGGGGAGGGCCAGTGGGGAGCTGTTTTTT
TRBJ1-2 - TRBV28 TRBD1 CASQGQGNYGYTF TGTGCCAGCCAGGGACAGGGGAACTATGGCTACACCTTC
TRBJ1-1 - TRBV3-1/TRBV3-2 - CASSQQGNTEAFF TGTGCCAGCAGCCAACAGGGGAACACTGAAGCTTTCTTT
TRBJ2-7 - TRBV6-5 - CASSYDRKFGGEQYF TGTGCCAGCAGTTACGACAGGAAATTTGGGGGCGAGCAGTACTTC
TRBJ2-7 few TRBV19 TRBD2 CASTSGSDYEQYF TGTGCCAGTACAAGCGGGAGCGATTACGAGCAGTACTTC
TRBJ2-5 - TRBV6-5 TRBD1 CASSRDRYQETQYF TGTGCCAGCAGCCGGGACAGGTACCAAGAGACCCAGTACTTC
TRBJ1-2 - TRBV5-1 - CASSLRASRSNYGYTF TGCGCCAGCAGCTTGCGAGCGTCAAGATCTAACTATGGCTACACCTTC
TRBJ1-6 few TRBV28 - CASSFSGAFDNSPLHF TGTGCCAGCAGTTTCTCAGGGGCGTTCGATAATTCACCCCTCCACTTT
TRBJ2-7 - TRBV21-1 - CAIPPRHSYEQYF TGTGCCATCCCTCCCCGACATTCCTACGAGCAGTACTTC
TRBJ2-2 - TRBV3-1/TRBV3-2 - CASSRIALANTGELFF TGTGCCAGCAGCCGGATAGCGCTTGCGAACACCGGGGAGCTGTTTTTT